The clone carrying this T cell receptor (beta chain) was found many times. Its matching antigen is unknown. The entry originates in a study of identical twins. Overall study findings and caveats: Those out-of-frame alpha sequences shared by twins showed an excess of low generation probability.

TCRdb called the 5' RACE reads again in MiXCR, with one record for every CDR3 protein. Among 420,000 or so distinct CDR3 sequences listed, around 18% were seen once. Sequencing input: naive T cells sorted from blood. The TCR sequence derives from a man in his fifties in good health.

CDR3 in DNA: TGTGCCAGCACCATCGGGGTCGGCAATCAGCCCCAGCATTTT. This sequence encodes CASTIGVGNQPQHF. This rearrangement joins TRBV12-3 or TRBV12-4 to TRBJ1-5; D remains unclear. Trimming stripped 7 bases from V and 2 bases from J, with 12 bases between. CDR3 length equals 14 residues.